This TCR beta chain originates from a study of OX40 agonist ivuxolimab in advanced cancers. Looking at the study overall: Ivuxolimab, which targeted the costimulatory receptor OX40 (CD134), was an agonistic, fully human IgG2 monoclonal antibody. In the dose-escalation cohort, roughly 80% of patients were male, and the mean age was approximately 60 years, with a range of roughly 20 to 80. The paper describes the monotherapy dose-escalation part (N of about 47 patients) of the phase I trial of ivuxolimab. Peripheral TCRbeta sequencing was intended to test whether TCR sequence diversity was altered and clonal T-cell expansion was caused by ivuxolimab. Intravenous ivuxolimab was administered to patients every 2 weeks at six dose levels: 0.01, 0.1, 0.3, 1.5, 3 and 10 mg/kg. Partial responses occurred in three dose-escalation patients: two with cutaneous melanoma and one with hepatocellular carcinoma. Of the roughly 52 dose-escalation patients, hepatocellular carcinoma was present in around 19, melanoma in roughly 15, renal cell carcinoma in 9 and head and neck cancer in 9. Patients were allowed to have had prior anti-PD-1, anti-PD-L1 or anti-CTLA-4 therapy, and around 37% of the dose-escalation patients had previously received checkpoint inhibitors. Here is what the overall study found, with its caveats: On average, CD8+ T cells showed more expanded clones than CD4+ T cells after ivuxolimab. At doses of 0.1 to 3.0 mg/kg, clonal expansion of both CD4+ and CD8+ T cells in blood was seen between baseline and week 6. The antigen specificity of the clonally expanded peripheral T cells was not determined. Low levels of normalized T-cell clonal expansion were also shown by some nonresponding patients. In partial responders in the 0.1-3.0 mg/kg groups, normalized peripheral clonal expansion was found to be among the lowest, especially among CD8+ T cells.

Trimming accounts for 6 bases at V and 7 bases at J, while the number of junction bases matched to no gene is 12. From the cysteine up to the phenylalanine, the CDR3 has a length of 15 residues. Of the read, only the CDR3 DNA is kept; its 45 bases are in frame from base 1. From the germline V gene, CDR1 is SGHAT and CDR2 is FQNNGV. Genomic DNA was extracted from sorted cells for sequencing of the TCRbeta CDR3 region. The immunoSEQ Assay was used for sequencing of TCRbeta CDR3 regions. The table was pulled from immuneACCESS by TCRdb, which kept in-frame rearrangements only. Such tables lose some clones; where checked, under half of the loss comes from unresolved V genes, and the rest has no known cause. This sample comprises about 62,000 clones, over 75% of them detected only once. About 5% of the sample comes from the top ten. Concerning this clone itself: Its antigen is not yet known. Qualities for individual bases were not recorded, and no much larger clone is one base off.

The trial excluded patients who had a history of autoimmune disease or were on systemic immunosuppression. In every dose cohort, peripheral blood was drawn for TCR sequencing at baseline, cycle 4 day 1, and cycle 7 day 1. Samples came from an open-label, multicenter, first-in-human phase I dose-escalation trial of ivuxolimab. Adults with locally advanced or metastatic melanoma, renal cell, hepatocellular, or head and neck squamous cell carcinoma were enrolled in the trial. Before TCR sequencing, CD4+ and CD8+ T cells were separately sorted from peripheral blood. Sequences were derived from CD4+ or CD8+ T cells sorted from blood, sampled in a trial of the OX40 agonist ivuxolimab. This sequence uses TRBV11-2 and TRBJ2-4, and 7 bases in between align with TRBD2. The TCR sequence derives from an adult with an advanced solid tumor such as melanoma, head and neck, liver or kidney cancer. The nucleotide sequence is given as TGTGCCAGCAGTACTGGGGAGGGACTTAGGAACATTCAGTACTTC. It is translated as CASSTGEGLRNIQYF. When the CDR3 is completed using the reference TRBV11-2 and TRBJ2-4 genes on either side, the full variable domain is EAGVAQSPRYKIIEKRQSVAFWCNPISGHATLYWYQQILGQGPKLLIQFQNNGVVDDSQLPKDRFSAERLKGVDSTLKIQPAKLEDSAVYLCASSTGEGLRNIQYFGAGTRLSVL.